One T cell receptor beta chain is described in this entry. Original methodology: Amplification of reference gene primers provided the estimated nucleated cell counts. Data came from immunoSEQ multiplex PCR; TCRdb stores just in-frame clones and leaves some out. Clone size and V and J calls were adopted from that table, with D and trimming inferred from the DNA. The sample has about 270,000 clones, around 82% seen once. The sample originates from a study of blood T cell repertoires in COVID-19. Study details: Sites across the United States, Italy and Spain contributed samples from acute and convalescent COVID-19. Sources were T cells, B-cell-depleted T cells, or PBMCs; the material itself was cDNA or gDNA.

V shed 3 bases, J shed 5 bases, and the junction held 8 bases outside the gene matches. This CDR3 comprises 17 residues. Germline V lookup: CDR1 KGHSH, CDR2 LQKENI. The V and J genes are TRBV18 and TRBJ2-1; TRBD2 matches at 12 bases. Source material: peripheral blood. This receptor was obtained from a woman in her forties or fifties who had recovered from COVID-19. The CDR3 DNA reads TGTGCCAGCTCACCTTTTCAACTAGCGGGGGGAAACAATGAGCAGTTCTTC. This gives the protein CASSPFQLAGGNNEQFF.